This T cell receptor (beta chain) emerged from a study of T cell repertoires in cytomegalovirus infection (dated by TCRdb to the late 2010s). Looking at the study overall: Donor HLA type was relevant to the analysis, as public TCR beta signatures indicated carriage of CMV infection together with the matching HLA type.

V and J lose 7 bases and 0 bases, and a span of 13 bases separates them. The CDR3 has 15 amino acids, counting the end cysteine and phenylalanine. Just the 45-base CDR3 DNA is kept, in frame starting at base 1. Sequences MDHEN (CDR1) and SYDVKM (CDR2) are obtained from the germline V gene. The data were produced on an Illumina HiSeq 1500. TCRdb redid the processing of the public reads, applying fastp at Q25 and MiXCR, and retained in-frame beta chains. Identical CDR3 protein sequences are pooled into one entry, listed with their most common genes and DNA. This sample lists around 630,000 distinct CDR3 sequences; roughly 26% were detected once. Together, the top ten hold 8% of the sample. About this clonotype itself: The target of this receptor is not known. It has no much larger one-base neighbor in the sample; base qualities were not kept.

The investigation overall reported the following: Carriers of CMV infection plus the relevant HLA type were discriminated by the cumulative frequency of public TCR beta family members in the study cohort and in an independent approximately 340-donor cohort. The ex vivo response was dominated by HLA-C-restricted CMV-specific TCR beta clonotypes, which also provided the single most frequent clonotype in two of eight donors.

The origin of this receptor is a human donor in good health (CMV status not recorded). Some clones in this sample may be carry-over from other donors' samples. The receptor chain draws on TRBV28 and TRBJ1-3, with no confident D gene call. The sequenced sample was CD8+ T cells from PBMCs. The CDR3: CASINGLHSGNTIYF. The nucleotide sequence reads as follows: TGTGCCAGCATCAACGGATTGCACTCTGGAAACACCATATATTTT.